Below are 18 T cell receptor beta chains sequenced from a single sample in a study of OX40 agonist ivuxolimab in advanced cancers. Profiled with immunoSEQ multiplex PCR; TCRdb holds only in-frame clones, not every one. The repertoire has around 75,000 clones, around nine tenths of them found once; the top ten carry around 2%. Sequenced material: CD4+ or CD8+ T cells sorted from blood, taken in a trial of the OX40 agonist ivuxolimab. The receptors here all came from an adult with an advanced solid tumor such as melanoma, head and neck, liver or kidney cancer.

V gene TRBV5-5 combines with J gene TRBJ1-1; 9 nucleotides match TRBD1. V dropped 4 bases and J dropped 5; count of bases not matched to a gene: 9. Germline loops: CDR1 SGHKS, CDR2 YYEKEE (reference sequence). There are 15 residues in the CDR3. The CDR3 sequence: CASSPRQGGETEAFF. As DNA, the CDR3 is TGTGCCAGCAGCCCAAGACAGGGGGGCGAGACTGAAGCTTTCTTT.

The rearrangement links TRBV7-9 to TRBJ2-7; 10 positions agree with TRBD1. V lost 5 bases to trimming and J lost 2 bases; unmatched junction nucleotides: 12. CDR1 SEHNR and CDR2 FQNEAQ come from the germline V gene (reference sequence). The CDR3 has 17 residues. The CDR3 region has the DNA TGTGCCAGCAGCCAAGATCAATCGGGGACAGGGGCCTACGAGCAGTACTTC. This translates into CASSQDQSGTGAYEQYF.

The J gene is TRBJ1-2, the V gene TRBV10-3; no clear D gene. The germline V and J ends were trimmed by 3 bases and 4 bases, with 9 bases remaining between them. Per the germline V gene, CDR1 is ENHRY and CDR2 is SYGVKD. The CDR3 has 13 amino acids. This chain's CDR3 is CAISENPVYGYTF. The CDR3 DNA is TGTGCCATCAGTGAAAACCCAGTCTATGGCTACACCTTC.

J is TRBJ2-1 and V is TRBV10-3, with TRBD2 identical over 8 bases. Germline CDR1 and CDR2: ENHRY and SYGVKD. The CDR3 covers 14 residues. V lost 10 bases to trimming and J lost 9 bases; unmatched junction nucleotides: 14. CDR3 DNA: TGTGCCACGCGGGACTGGGTCCGGGAGGGTGAGCAGTTCTTC. Its protein is CATRDWVREGEQFF.

The chain is built from TRBV2 and TRBJ2-5; 7 nucleotides match TRBD1. The ends lost 6 bases at V and 1 base at J; junction bases unmatched: 5. The CDR3 runs 14 residues. CDR1 and CDR2 from the germline V gene are SNHLY and FYNNEI. The CDR3 DNA sequence: TGTGCCAGCAGGAAGACAGGGACCCAAGAGACCCAGTACTTC. Translated: CASRKTGTQETQYF.

Concerning this clone itself: Other DNA sequences in the sample encode the same CDR3. The gene calls are TRBV4-1 and TRBJ1-4; no definite D call. This CDR3 has 14 residues. V lost 1 base and J 4 bases, leaving 7 bases between the germline ends. Germline CDR1 is MGHRA and CDR2 is YSYEKL. The CDR3 region has the DNA TGCGCCAGCAGCCAAGGACGGAATAATGAAAAACTGTTTTTT. It codes for CASSQGRNNEKLFF.

V gene TRBV5-1 combines with J gene TRBJ1-1; perhaps TRBD1 as D (6 bases). The CDR3 runs to 15 residues. Germline loops: CDR1 SGHRS, CDR2 YFSETQ. The V gene lost 4 bases and the J gene lost 2 bases, with 15 bases spanning the gap. The CDR3 DNA reads TGCGCCAGCAGCGTGACCGGGACAATAAACACTGAAGCTTTCTTT. Its translation is CASSVTGTINTEAFF.

The chain couples TRBV28 to TRBJ1-2, with D unclear. V was trimmed by 7 bases and J by 3 bases, leaving 12 bases between them. Germline values: CDR1 MDHEN, CDR2 SYDVKM. This CDR3 has 13 amino acids. The CDR3 spells CASTVEQDYGYTF. DNA of the CDR3: TGTGCCAGCACGGTGGAACAAGACTATGGCTACACCTTC.

The CDR3: CASSLDRVGSGNTIYF. As DNA, the CDR3 is TGCGCCAGCAGCCTGGACAGGGTTGGTTCTGGAAACACCATATATTTT. The V call is TRBV5-1, the J call TRBJ1-3; 8 bases are shared with TRBD1. V gave up 4 bases and J gave up 1 base; unmatched junction bases: 7. CDR1 is SGHRS and CDR2 is YFSETQ in the germline V gene. CDR3 length: 16 residues.

This chain links TRBV6-4 with TRBJ2-1; TRBD2 matches at 9 bases. The CDR3 length is 14 residues. J lost 7 bases, V lost 3 bases, and 4 bases had no gene match. In germline, CDR1 is MRHNA, CDR2 SNTAGT. The CDR3 here is CASSDGGRENEQFF. CDR3 DNA sequence: TGTGCCAGCAGTGATGGCGGGAGGGAAAATGAGCAGTTCTTC.

The sample holds one count of this clone. V usage is TRBV7-9 and J usage is TRBJ2-3; possibly TRBD2 for D (5 bases). The CDR3 sequence is 14 residues long. Germline V CDR1 and CDR2: SEHNR, FQNEAQ (reference sequence). V was shortened by 1 base and J by 7 bases, with 12 bases between the two germline ends. The CDR3 region has the DNA TGTGCCAGCAGCTTAGAAGTAGCGCGGAATACGCAGTATTTT. It yields the protein CASSLEVARNTQYF.

This chain uses TRBV19 with TRBJ1-1; no definite D call. The ends were cut back, 7 bases at V and 0 bases at J, with 9 bases in the middle. The germline V gene has CDR1 LNHDA and CDR2 SQIVND (reference sequence). There are 13 residues in the CDR3. The CDR3 spells CASMRTVNTEAFF. In nucleotides, the CDR3 is TGTGCCAGTATGAGGACGGTGAACACTGAAGCTTTCTTT.

The chain links TRBV2 to TRBJ2-7; D gene unclear. CDR3 length: 14 residues. The V gene's germline CDR1 is SNHLY and CDR2 FYNNEI. V lost 6 bases and J 0 bases, leaving 12 bases between the germline ends. DNA of the CDR3: TGTGCCAGCAGGGCCACCCCTGGCTCCTACGAGCAGTACTTC. As protein: CASRATPGSYEQYF.

This clone appeared a few times. CDR3 sequence reads: CASSSPSGTVDTGELFF. The CDR3 DNA reads as TGTGCCAGCAGTTCCCCTTCCGGGACCGTCGACACCGGGGAGCTGTTTTTT. This rearrangement joins TRBV27 to TRBJ2-2; D is perhaps TRBD1 or TRBD2 (5 bases each). Germline V gene data show CDR1 as MNHEY and CDR2 as SMNVEV (reference sequence). The V gene lost 4 bases and the J gene lost 3 bases, with 18 bases spanning the gap. This CDR3 comprises 17 residues.

This clone was seen just once. Here the CDR3 reads CASSRRTNREETQYF. CDR3 nucleotides: TGTGCCAGCAGCCGGAGGACGAATCGGGAAGAGACCCAGTACTTC. The J gene is TRBJ2-5, the V gene TRBV5-6, with TRBD2 as a possible D gene (5 bases). Trimming stripped 4 bases from V and 3 bases from J, with 16 bases between. The CDR3 totals 15 residues. The V gene's germline CDR1 is SGHDT and CDR2 YYEEEE.

In this sample, this clone turned up a few times. The V gene is TRBV7-6, the J gene TRBJ2-1; 7 bases fit TRBD2. There are 16 residues in the CDR3. Unmatched junction bases numbered 17, after V lost 7 bases and J lost 8 bases. From germline, CDR1 is SGHVS and CDR2 FNYEAQ. The CDR3 region is CASTLNPSGGWDEQFF. The CDR3, as DNA: TGTGCCAGCACCCTTAATCCTAGCGGAGGGTGGGATGAGCAGTTCTTC.

The rearrangement uses TRBV18 and TRBJ1-2; TRBD1 agrees at 9 bases. Losses at the gene ends were 0 bases for V and 6 bases for J; bases not matched to a gene: 11. Germline V lookup: CDR1 KGHSH, CDR2 LQKENI. The CDR3 runs to 17 residues. The CDR3 loop reads CASSPPVKGQGENGYTF. The CDR3 nucleotides read TGTGCCAGCTCACCACCGGTAAAGGGACAGGGAGAAAATGGCTACACCTTC.

The chain links TRBV18 to TRBJ2-7, with D perhaps matching TRBD1 or TRBD2 (5 bases each). The germline V gene encodes CDR1 KGHSH and CDR2 LQKENI. Deletions cut 6 bases from V and 5 bases from J, with 20 bases between. CDR3 length: 15 amino acids. CDR3 region: CASSPPGRPVNEQYF. The CDR3 DNA sequence: TGTGCCAGCTCCCCCCCGGGACGGCCTGTCAACGAGCAGTACTTC.